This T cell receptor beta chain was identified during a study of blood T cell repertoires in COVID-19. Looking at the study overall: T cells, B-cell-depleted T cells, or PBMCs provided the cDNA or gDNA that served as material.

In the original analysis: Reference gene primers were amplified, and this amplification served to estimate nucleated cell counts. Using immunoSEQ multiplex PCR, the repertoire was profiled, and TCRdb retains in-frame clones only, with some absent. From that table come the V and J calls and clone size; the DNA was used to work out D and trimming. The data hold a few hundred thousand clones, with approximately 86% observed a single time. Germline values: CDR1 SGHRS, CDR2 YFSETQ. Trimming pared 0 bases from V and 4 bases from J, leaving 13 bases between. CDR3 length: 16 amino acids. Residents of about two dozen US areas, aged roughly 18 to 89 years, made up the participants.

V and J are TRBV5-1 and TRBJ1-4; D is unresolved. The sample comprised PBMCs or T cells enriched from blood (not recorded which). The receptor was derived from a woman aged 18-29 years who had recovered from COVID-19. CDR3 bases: TGCGCCAGCAGCTTGGCCGAGGGCGGCCTTAATGAAAAACTGTTTTTT. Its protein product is CASSLAEGGLNEKLFF.